These 5 T cell receptor beta chains share one sample of origin, sequenced in a study of blood T cell repertoires in COVID-19. The assay was immunoSEQ multiplex PCR, and TCRdb's table has in-frame clones only and misses some. Here the sample spans about 310,000 clones, 80% to 90% being singletons. Sequenced: PBMCs or T cells enriched from blood (not recorded which). The receptors here all came from a woman aged 18-30 years who had recovered from COVID-19.

This chain links TRBV19 with TRBJ1-2; 10 bases are shared with TRBD1. V lost 5 bases and J lost 8; bases outside the gene matches: 17. CDR1 LNHDA and CDR2 SQIVND come from the germline V gene (reference sequence). The CDR3 has 17 residues. CDR3 in DNA: TGTGCCAGTAGTGACCCCTCGACCGGGACAGGGGCTAGCGGCTACACCTTC. Protein product: CASSDPSTGTGASGYTF.

The chain joins TRBV7-2 to TRBJ1-3; 7 bases line up with TRBD1. Germline trimming cut 5 bases from V and 0 bases from J; bases unmatched to any gene: 10. This CDR3 is built from 17 residues. The V gene's germline CDR1 is SGHTA and CDR2 FQGNSA. The CDR3: CASSPHLRGYSGNTIYF. Written as DNA, the CDR3 is TGTGCCAGCAGCCCCCACCTCAGGGGGTACTCTGGAAACACCATATATTTT.

Only one count was recorded for this clone. The chain couples TRBV7-9 to TRBJ1-1; D call uncertain. Trimming cost V 2 bases and J 4 bases, with 11 bases left between them. CDR1 and CDR2 (germline): SEHNR, FQNEAQ (reference sequence). The CDR3 covers 14 residues. The chain's CDR3 is CASSLRVGSTEAFF. In DNA, the CDR3 is TGTGCCAGCAGCTTAAGAGTCGGGAGCACTGAAGCTTTCTTT.

This chain links TRBV7-9 with TRBJ2-5; 7 positions agree with TRBD1. Per the germline V gene, CDR1 is SEHNR and CDR2 is FQNEAQ (reference sequence). V dropped 4 bases and J dropped 1; count of bases not matched to a gene: 9. The CDR3 has 16 residues. CDR3 in amino acids: CASSSDRDRAQETQYF. The CDR3 coding sequence is TGTGCCAGCAGCTCAGACCGGGACAGAGCCCAAGAGACCCAGTACTTC.

The V gene is TRBV7-9, the J gene TRBJ1-2; D is possibly TRBD1 (5 bases). The germline CDR1 and CDR2 sequences are SEHNR and FQNEAQ (reference sequence). The CDR3 runs to 13 residues. V lost 6 bases and J lost 3, with 11 bases in between. The CDR3 region has the DNA TGTGCCAGCAGTCTCGACAGCTACTATGGCTACACCTTC. Residues: CASSLDSYYGYTF. Looking up the rest from reference TRBV7-9 and TRBJ1-2 gives the full variable domain: DTGVSQNPRHKITKRGQNVTFRCDPISEHNRLYWYRQTLGQGPEFLTYFQNEAQLEKSRLLSDRFSAERPKGSFSTLEIQRTEQGDSAMYLCASSLDSYYGYTFGSGTRLTVV.